This T cell receptor (beta chain) came from a study of T cell responses to AZD1222 COVID-19 vaccine. J was trimmed by 6 bases and V by 1 base; bases with no gene match: 4. The CDR3 runs 14 residues. In germline, CDR1 is SGHRS, CDR2 YFSETQ. Pooling covered second doses at about 4 or about 12 weeks. The table came from immunoSEQ multiplex PCR; TCRdb's copy has only in-frame clones and leaves some out. The sample lists about 78,000 clones; over 75% were seen once. J is TRBJ1-3 and V is TRBV5-1, with TRBD1 identical over 7 bases. Source: peripheral blood, taken 28 days after the second AZD1222 dose. This sequence was found in an adult who received the AZD1222 COVID-19 vaccine. CDR3 region: CASSLQGQENTIYF. The CDR3 DNA follows: TGCGCCAGCAGCTTGCAAGGACAGGAAAACACCATATATTTT.